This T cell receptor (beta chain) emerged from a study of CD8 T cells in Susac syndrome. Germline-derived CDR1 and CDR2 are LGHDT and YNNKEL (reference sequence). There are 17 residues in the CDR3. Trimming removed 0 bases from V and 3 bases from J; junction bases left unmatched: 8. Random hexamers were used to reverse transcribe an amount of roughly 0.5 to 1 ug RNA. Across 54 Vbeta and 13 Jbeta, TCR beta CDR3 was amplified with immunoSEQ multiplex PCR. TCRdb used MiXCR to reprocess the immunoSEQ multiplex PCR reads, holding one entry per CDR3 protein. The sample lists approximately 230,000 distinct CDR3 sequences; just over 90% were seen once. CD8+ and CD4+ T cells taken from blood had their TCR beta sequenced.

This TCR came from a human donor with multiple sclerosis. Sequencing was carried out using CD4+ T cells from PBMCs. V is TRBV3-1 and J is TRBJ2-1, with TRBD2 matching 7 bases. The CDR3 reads CASSQDPPGGVYNEQFF. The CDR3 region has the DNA TGTGCCAGCAGCCAAGATCCTCCGGGGGGTGTCTACAATGAGCAGTTCTTC.